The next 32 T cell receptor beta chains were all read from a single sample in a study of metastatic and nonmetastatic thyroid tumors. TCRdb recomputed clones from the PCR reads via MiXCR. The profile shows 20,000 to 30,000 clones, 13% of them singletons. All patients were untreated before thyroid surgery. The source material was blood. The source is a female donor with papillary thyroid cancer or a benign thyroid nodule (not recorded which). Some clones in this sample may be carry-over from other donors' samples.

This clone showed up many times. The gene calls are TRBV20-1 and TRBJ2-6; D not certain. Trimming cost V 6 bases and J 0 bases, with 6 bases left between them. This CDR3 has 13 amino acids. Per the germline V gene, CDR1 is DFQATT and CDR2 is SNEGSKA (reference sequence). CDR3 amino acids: CSARPSGANVLTF. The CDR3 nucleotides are TGCAGTGCGAGACCCTCTGGGGCCAACGTCCTGACTTTC.

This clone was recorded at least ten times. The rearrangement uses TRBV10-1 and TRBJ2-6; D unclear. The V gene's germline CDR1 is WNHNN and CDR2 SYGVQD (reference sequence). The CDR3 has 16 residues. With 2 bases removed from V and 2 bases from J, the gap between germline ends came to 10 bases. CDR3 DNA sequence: TGCGCCAGCAGTGAGAATAGACGCACTGGGGCCAACGTCCTGACTTTC. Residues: CASSENRRTGANVLTF.

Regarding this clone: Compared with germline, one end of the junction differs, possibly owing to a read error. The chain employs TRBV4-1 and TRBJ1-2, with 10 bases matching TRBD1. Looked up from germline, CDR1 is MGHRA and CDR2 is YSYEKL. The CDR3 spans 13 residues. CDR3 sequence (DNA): TGCGCCAGCAGCCAGACAGGGGGCGGGGGCTACGCCTTC. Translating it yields CASSQTGGGGYAF.

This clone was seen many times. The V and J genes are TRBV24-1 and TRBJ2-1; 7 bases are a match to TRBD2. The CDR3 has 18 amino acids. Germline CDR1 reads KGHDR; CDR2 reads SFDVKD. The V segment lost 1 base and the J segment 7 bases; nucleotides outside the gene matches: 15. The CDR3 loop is CATSDFPTQRGARNEQFF. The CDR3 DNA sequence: TGTGCCACCAGTGATTTTCCTACCCAGCGGGGTGCGCGGAATGAGCAGTTCTTC.

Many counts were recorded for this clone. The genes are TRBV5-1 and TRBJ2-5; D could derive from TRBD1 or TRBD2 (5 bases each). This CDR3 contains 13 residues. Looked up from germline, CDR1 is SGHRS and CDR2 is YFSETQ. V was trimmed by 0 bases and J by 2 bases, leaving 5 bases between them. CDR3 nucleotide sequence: TGCGCCAGCAGCTTGGGGGGGCAAGAGACCCAGTACTTC. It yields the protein CASSLGGQETQYF.

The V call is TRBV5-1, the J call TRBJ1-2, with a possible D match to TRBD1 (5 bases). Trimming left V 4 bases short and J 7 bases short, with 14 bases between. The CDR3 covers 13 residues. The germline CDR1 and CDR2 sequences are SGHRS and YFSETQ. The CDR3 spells CASSTSGGVGYTF. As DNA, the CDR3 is TGCGCCAGCAGCACGAGCGGGGGTGTTGGCTACACCTTC.

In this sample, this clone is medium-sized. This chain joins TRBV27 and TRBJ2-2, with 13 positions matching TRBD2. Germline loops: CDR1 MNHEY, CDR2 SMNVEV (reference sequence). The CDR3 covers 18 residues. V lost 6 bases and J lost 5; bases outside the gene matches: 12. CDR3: CASRGTSGAGWGTGELFF. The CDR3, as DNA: TGTGCCAGCAGAGGGACTAGCGGGGCCGGTTGGGGAACCGGGGAGCTGTTTTTT.

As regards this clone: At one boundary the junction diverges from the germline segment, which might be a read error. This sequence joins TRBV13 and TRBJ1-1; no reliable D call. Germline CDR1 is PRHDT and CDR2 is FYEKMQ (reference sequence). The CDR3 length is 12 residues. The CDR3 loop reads CASSSGGTESFF. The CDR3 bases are TGTGCCAGCAGCTCCGGAGGCACTGAATCTTTCTTT.

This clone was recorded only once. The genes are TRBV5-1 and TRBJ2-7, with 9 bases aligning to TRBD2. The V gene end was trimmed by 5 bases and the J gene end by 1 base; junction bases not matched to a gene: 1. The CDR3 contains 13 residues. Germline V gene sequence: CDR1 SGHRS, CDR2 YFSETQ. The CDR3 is CASSAGGSYEQYF. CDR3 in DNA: TGCGCCAGCAGTGCGGGAGGGTCCTACGAGCAGTACTTC.

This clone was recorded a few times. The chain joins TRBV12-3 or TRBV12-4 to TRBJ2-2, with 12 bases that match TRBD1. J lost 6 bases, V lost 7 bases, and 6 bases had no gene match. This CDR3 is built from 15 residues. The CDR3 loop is CASIGDRGRAGELFF. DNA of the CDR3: TGTGCCAGCATCGGGGACAGGGGGCGGGCCGGGGAGCTGTTTTTT.

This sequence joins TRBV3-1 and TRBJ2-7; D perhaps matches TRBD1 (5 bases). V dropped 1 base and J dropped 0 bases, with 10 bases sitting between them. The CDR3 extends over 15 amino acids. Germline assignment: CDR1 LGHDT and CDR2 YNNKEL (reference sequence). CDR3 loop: CASSQVSDISYEQYF. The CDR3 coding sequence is TGTGCCAGCAGCCAAGTTTCGGACATCTCCTACGAGCAGTACTTC.

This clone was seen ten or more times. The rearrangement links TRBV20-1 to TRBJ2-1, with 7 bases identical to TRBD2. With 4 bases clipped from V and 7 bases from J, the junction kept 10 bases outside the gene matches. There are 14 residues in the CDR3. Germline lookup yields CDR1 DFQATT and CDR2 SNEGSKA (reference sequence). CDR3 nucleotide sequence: TGCAGTGCTACCCCAGCGGGAAAAGGAAATGAGCAGTTCTTC. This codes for CSATPAGKGNEQFF.

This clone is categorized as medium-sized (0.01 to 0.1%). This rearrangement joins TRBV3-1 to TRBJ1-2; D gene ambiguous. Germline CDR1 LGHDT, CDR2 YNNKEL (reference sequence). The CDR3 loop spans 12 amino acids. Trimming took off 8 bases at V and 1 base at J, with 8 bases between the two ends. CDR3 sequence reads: CASGLGNYGYTF. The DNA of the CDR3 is TGTGCCAGCGGCCTCGGTAACTATGGCTACACCTTC.

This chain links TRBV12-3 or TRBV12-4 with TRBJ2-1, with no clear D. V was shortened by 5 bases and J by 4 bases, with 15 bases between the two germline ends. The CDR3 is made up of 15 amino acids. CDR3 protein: CASSKSVSSYNEQFF. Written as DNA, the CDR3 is TGTGCCAGCAGTAAAAGCGTGAGCTCTTACAATGAGCAGTTCTTC.

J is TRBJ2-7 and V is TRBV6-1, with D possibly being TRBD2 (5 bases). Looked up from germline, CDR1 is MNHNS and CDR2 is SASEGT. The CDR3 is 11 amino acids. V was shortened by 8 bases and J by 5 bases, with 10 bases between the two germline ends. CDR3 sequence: CASQLDHEQYF. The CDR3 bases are TGTGCCAGCCAACTAGACCACGAGCAGTACTTC.

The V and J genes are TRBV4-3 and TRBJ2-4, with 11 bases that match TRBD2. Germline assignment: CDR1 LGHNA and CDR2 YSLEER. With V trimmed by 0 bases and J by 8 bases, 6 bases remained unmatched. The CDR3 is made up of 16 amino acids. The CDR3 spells CASSQDLSGGADIQYF. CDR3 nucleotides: TGCGCCAGCAGCCAAGACCTTAGCGGGGGGGCTGACATTCAGTACTTC.

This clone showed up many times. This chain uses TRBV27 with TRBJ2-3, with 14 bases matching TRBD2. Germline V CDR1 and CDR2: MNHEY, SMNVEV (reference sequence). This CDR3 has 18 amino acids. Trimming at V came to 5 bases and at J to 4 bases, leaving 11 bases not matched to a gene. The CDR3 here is CASSPPGTSGRLADTQYF. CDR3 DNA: TGTGCCAGCAGTCCTCCCGGGACTAGCGGGAGATTGGCAGATACGCAGTATTTT.

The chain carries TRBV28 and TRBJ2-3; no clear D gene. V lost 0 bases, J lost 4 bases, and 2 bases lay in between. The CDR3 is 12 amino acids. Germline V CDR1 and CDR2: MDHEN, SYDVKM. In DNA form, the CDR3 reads TGTGCCAGCAGTTTATGGGCAGATACGCAGTATTTT. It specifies CASSLWADTQYF.

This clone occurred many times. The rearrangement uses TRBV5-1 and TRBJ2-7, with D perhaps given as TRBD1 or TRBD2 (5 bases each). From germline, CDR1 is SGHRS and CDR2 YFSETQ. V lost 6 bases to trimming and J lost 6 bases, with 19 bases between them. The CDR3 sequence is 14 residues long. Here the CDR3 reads CASKEGTHDREQYF. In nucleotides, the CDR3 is TGCGCCAGCAAAGAAGGGACCCACGATCGCGAGCAGTACTTC.

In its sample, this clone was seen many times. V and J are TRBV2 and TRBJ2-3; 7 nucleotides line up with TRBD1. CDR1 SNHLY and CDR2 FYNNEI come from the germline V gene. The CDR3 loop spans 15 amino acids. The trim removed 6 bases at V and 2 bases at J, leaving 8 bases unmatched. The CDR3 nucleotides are TGTGCCAGCAGAAGCCGGGACAGCTACACAGATACGCAGTATTTT. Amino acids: CASRSRDSYTDTQYF.

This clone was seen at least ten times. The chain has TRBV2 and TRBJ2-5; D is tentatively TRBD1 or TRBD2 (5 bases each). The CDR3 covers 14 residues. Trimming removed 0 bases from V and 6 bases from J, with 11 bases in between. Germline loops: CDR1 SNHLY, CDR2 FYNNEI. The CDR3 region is CASSEAGREQTQYF. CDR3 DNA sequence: TGTGCCAGCAGTGAAGCGGGCAGGGAGCAGACCCAGTACTTC.

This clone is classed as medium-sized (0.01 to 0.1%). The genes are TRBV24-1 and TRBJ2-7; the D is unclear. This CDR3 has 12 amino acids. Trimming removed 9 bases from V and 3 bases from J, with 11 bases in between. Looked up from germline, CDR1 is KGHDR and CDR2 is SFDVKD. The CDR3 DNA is TGTGCCACCTCGGACGATAGCTACGAGCAGTACTTC. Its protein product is CATSDDSYEQYF.

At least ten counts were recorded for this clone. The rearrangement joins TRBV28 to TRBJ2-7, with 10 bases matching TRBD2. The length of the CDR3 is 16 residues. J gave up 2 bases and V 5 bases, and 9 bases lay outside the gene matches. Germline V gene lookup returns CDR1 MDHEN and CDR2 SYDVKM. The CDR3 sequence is CASSLPGAGGTYEQYF. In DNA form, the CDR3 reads TGTGCCAGCAGTCTCCCCGGAGCGGGAGGGACCTACGAGCAGTACTTC. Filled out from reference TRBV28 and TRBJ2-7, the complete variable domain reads DVKVTQSSRYLVKRTGEKVFLECVQDMDHENMFWYRQDPGLGLRLIYFSYDVKMKEKGDIPEGYSVSREKKERFSLILESASTNQTSMYLCASSLPGAGGTYEQYFGPGTRLTVT.

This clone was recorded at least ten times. As DNA, the CDR3 is TGTGCCAGCAGTGAAGCGCGGGGGAGGGCCACTGAAGCTTTCTTT. As protein: CASSEARGRATEAFF. This chain uses TRBV2 with TRBJ1-1; D is possibly TRBD1 (5 bases). V was shortened by 0 bases and J by 4 bases, with 12 bases between the two germline ends. There are 15 residues in the CDR3. The V gene's germline CDR1 is SNHLY and CDR2 FYNNEI.

The CDR3 DNA reads TGTGCCTGGGGCCGGGACAGGGGTTCACCCCTCCACTTT. This gives the protein CAWGRDRGSPLHF. This chain uses TRBV30 with TRBJ1-6; 10 bases are shared with TRBD1. Germline values: CDR1 GTSNPN, CDR2 SVGIG (reference sequence). V lost 5 bases, J lost 9 bases, and 4 bases stayed unmatched. The CDR3 runs to 13 residues.

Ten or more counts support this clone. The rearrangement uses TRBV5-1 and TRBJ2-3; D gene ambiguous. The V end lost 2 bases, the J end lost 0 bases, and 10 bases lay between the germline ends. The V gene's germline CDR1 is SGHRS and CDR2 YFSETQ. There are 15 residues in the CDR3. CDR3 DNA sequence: TGCGCCAGCAGCTTCAAGGGATCTAGCACAGATACGCAGTATTTT. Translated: CASSFKGSSTDTQYF.

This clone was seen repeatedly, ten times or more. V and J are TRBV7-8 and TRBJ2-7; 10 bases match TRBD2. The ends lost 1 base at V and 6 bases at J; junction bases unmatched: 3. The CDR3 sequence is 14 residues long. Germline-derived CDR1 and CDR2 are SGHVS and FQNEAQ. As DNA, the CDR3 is TGTGCCAGCAGCTTAGGGCTAGCGGGAGTCGAGCAGTACTTC. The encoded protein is CASSLGLAGVEQYF.

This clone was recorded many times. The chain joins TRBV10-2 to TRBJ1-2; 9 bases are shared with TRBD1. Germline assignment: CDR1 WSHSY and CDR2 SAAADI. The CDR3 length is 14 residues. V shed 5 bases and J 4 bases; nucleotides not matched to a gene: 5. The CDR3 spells CASSLGQGTYGYTF. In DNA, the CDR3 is TGCGCCAGCAGTCTTGGACAGGGGACCTATGGCTACACCTTC.

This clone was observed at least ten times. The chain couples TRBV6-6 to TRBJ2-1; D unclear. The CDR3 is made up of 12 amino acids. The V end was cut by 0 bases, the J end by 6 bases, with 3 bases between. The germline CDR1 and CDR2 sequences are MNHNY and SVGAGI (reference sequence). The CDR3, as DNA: TGTGCCAGCAGTTACTCGAGCAATGAGCAGTTCTTC. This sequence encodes CASSYSSNEQFF.

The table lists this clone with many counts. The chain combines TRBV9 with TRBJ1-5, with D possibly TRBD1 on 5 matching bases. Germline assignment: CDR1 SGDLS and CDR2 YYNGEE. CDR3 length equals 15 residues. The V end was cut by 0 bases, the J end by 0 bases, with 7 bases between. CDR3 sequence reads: CASSVGTNSNQPQHF. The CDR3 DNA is TGTGCCAGCAGCGTAGGGACAAATAGCAATCAGCCCCAGCATTTT.

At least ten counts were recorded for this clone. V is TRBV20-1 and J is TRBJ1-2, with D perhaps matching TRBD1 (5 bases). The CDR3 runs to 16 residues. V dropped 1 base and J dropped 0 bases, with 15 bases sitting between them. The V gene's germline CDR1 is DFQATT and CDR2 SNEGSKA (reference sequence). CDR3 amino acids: CSARVTGSQANYGYTF. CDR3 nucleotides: TGCAGTGCTAGAGTTACAGGATCCCAAGCTAACTATGGCTACACCTTC.

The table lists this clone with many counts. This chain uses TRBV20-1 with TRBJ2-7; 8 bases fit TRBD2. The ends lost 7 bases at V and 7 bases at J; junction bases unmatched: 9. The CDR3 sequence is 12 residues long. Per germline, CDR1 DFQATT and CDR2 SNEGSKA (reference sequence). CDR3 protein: CSVGSGRGEQYF. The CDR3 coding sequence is TGCAGTGTAGGGAGCGGGAGAGGGGAGCAGTACTTC.